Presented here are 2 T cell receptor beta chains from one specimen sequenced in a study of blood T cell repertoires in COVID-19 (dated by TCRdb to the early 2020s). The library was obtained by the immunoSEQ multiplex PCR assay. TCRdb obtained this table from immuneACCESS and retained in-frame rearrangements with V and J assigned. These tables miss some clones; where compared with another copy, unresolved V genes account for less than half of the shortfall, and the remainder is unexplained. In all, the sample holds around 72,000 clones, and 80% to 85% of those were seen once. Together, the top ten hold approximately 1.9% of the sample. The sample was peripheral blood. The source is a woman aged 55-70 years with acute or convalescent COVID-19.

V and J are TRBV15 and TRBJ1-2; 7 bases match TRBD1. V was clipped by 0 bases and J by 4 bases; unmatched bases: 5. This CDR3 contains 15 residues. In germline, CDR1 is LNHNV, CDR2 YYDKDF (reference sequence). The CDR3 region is CATSRDGTVFYGYTF. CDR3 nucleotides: TGTGCCACCAGCAGAGATGGGACAGTCTTCTATGGCTACACCTTC.

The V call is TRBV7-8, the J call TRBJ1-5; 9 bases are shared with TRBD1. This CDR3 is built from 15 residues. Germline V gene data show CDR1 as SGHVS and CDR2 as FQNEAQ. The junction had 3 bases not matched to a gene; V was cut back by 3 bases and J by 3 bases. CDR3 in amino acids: CASSLGQGTNQPQHF. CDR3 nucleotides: TGTGCCAGCAGCTTGGGACAGGGCACCAATCAGCCCCAGCATTTT.